These 20 T cell receptor beta chains were sequenced from one sample in a study of identical twins. TCRdb ran MiXCR on the 5' RACE reads and lists one entry per CDR3 protein. The data contain approximately 500,000 distinct CDR3 sequences, roughly a quarter of them singletons. Another study also made use of these data, one on T cells expressing NK-cell markers.

Sequencing used CD4+ T cells sorted from blood. These receptors were obtained from a woman aged 18-29 years in good health.

This clonotype has only a few counts. The V gene is TRBV5-1, the J gene TRBJ2-5; no clear D gene. The CDR3 loop spans 14 amino acids. Germline V lookup: CDR1 SGHRS, CDR2 YFSETQ. V lost 0 bases and J lost 5, with 11 bases in between. The CDR3 nucleotides read TGCGCCAGCAGCTTGGGGGGATGGTCGGAGACCCAGTACTTC. Translating gives CASSLGGWSETQYF.

Only one count was recorded for this clonotype. This may arise from a read error, as a much more abundant clone is one base away. This sequence joins TRBV11-2 and TRBJ2-1; D perhaps matches TRBD1 (6 bases). The germline gives CDR1 SGHAT, CDR2 FQNNGV. This CDR3 comprises 12 residues. CDR3 nucleotides: TGTACCAGCAGCCTGCACAGGGATGAGCAGTTCTTC. Amino acids: CTSSLHRDEQFF.

The chain joins TRBV7-2 to TRBJ2-1; D gene unclear. Trimming pared 5 bases from V and 10 bases from J, leaving 15 bases between. The CDR3 length is 13 residues. Germline-derived CDR1 and CDR2 are SGHTA and FQGNSA. The CDR3 here is CASSPNVKSEQFF. CDR3 coding DNA: TGTGCCAGCAGCCCTAACGTCAAGTCCGAGCAGTTCTTC.

The V gene is TRBV5-1, the J gene TRBJ2-5, with 7 positions matching TRBD1. Germline CDR1 reads SGHRS; CDR2 reads YFSETQ. V trimming: 5 bases; J trimming: 4 bases; junction bases outside the gene matches: 8. The CDR3 runs to 14 residues. CDR3 region: CASRQGSSGETQYF. The DNA of the CDR3 is TGCGCCAGCAGACAGGGGAGCTCAGGAGAGACCCAGTACTTC.

The chain combines TRBV6-2 or TRBV6-3 with TRBJ2-4; D is perhaps TRBD1 (6 bases). The length of the CDR3 is 21 residues. V lost 2 bases and J lost 1, with 27 bases in between. Germline V gives CDR1 MNHEY, CDR2 SVGEGT. This CDR3 is CASSYARVDRRSPRAKNIQYF. The CDR3 bases are TGTGCCAGCAGTTACGCCAGGGTCGACAGGCGATCGCCACGGGCCAAAAACATTCAGTACTTC.

This clonotype has more than one count but fewer than ten. The V and J genes are TRBV12-5 and TRBJ1-5, with D unclear. V lost 0 bases, J lost 9 bases, and 6 bases lay in between. CDR1 is LGHNT and CDR2 is FRNRAP in the germline V gene. CDR3 length: 12 residues. For the CDR3, the DNA is TGTGCTAGTGGTTTGGTACAACGGCCCCAGCATTTT. Translated, it gives CASGLVQRPQHF.

This chain uses TRBV5-1 with TRBJ1-1; D is ambiguous. Trimming cost V 2 bases and J 1 base, with 12 bases left between them. Germline CDR1 reads SGHRS; CDR2 reads YFSETQ. The CDR3 is made up of 15 amino acids. The CDR3 sequence is CASSLRRRENTEAFF. CDR3 DNA: TGCGCCAGCAGCTTACGCAGGCGGGAGAACACTGAAGCTTTCTTT.

This clonotype came up many times. The chain carries TRBV6-4 and TRBJ1-2; D ambiguous. The CDR3 sequence is 10 residues long. The ends were cut back, 5 bases at V and 4 bases at J, with 2 bases in the middle. Germline V gives CDR1 MRHNA, CDR2 SNTAGT. As DNA, the CDR3 is TGTGCCAGCAGTTTCTATGGCTACACCTTC. The encoded protein is CASSFYGYTF.

This clonotype was picked up a small number of times. The chain joins TRBV20-1 to TRBJ2-1; possible D gene TRBD2, 6 bases. Germline V lookup: CDR1 DFQATT, CDR2 SNEGSKA (reference sequence). This CDR3 contains 12 residues. Trimming removed 6 bases at V and 7 bases at J, with 13 bases between. CDR3 in amino acids: CSASDYRNEQFF. The CDR3 DNA reads TGCAGTGCCTCGGACTACCGGAATGAGCAGTTCTTC.

The chain is built from TRBV7-6 and TRBJ2-1; no definite D call. Trimming pared 1 base from V and 5 bases from J, leaving 9 bases between. The germline gives CDR1 SGHVS, CDR2 FNYEAQ. This CDR3 comprises 14 residues. CDR3 nucleotide sequence: TGTGCCAGCAGCTTAGGTTCCCCCCACAATGAGCAGTTCTTC. This gives the protein CASSLGSPHNEQFF.

J is TRBJ1-2 and V is TRBV11-3; 7 nucleotides align to TRBD1. CDR1 SGHNT and CDR2 YENEEA come from the germline V gene. This CDR3 comprises 13 residues. Trimming removed 5 bases from V and 2 bases from J; junction bases left unmatched: 2. This CDR3 reads CASSQGQNYGYTF. The CDR3 DNA sequence: TGTGCCAGCAGCCAGGGACAGAACTATGGCTACACCTTC.

The chain has TRBV19 and TRBJ1-1, with 9 bases fitting TRBD1. CDR1 is LNHDA and CDR2 is SQIVND in the germline V gene (reference sequence). The CDR3 has 16 amino acids. The junction had 13 bases not matched to a gene; V was cut back by 0 bases and J by 11 bases. The chain's CDR3 is CASSIDGGQGGLAAFF. As DNA, the CDR3 is TGTGCCAGTAGTATAGACGGGGGACAGGGAGGCCTAGCGGCTTTCTTT. Based on the CDR3 plus reference TRBV19 and TRBJ1-1, the full variable domain is DGGITQSPKYLFRKEGQNVTLSCEQNLNHDAMYWYRQDPGQGLRLIYYSQIVNDFQKGDIAEGYSVSREKKESFPLTVTSAQKNPTAFYLCASSIDGGQGGLAAFFGQGTRLTVV.

The chain uses TRBV29-1 and TRBJ1-1; 11 nucleotides match TRBD1. The germline V gene encodes CDR1 SQVTM and CDR2 ANQGSEA. CDR3 length: 14 residues. V gave up 8 bases and J gave up 7 bases; unmatched junction bases: 12. The CDR3 bases are TGCAGCACCTCTTTTGGACAGGGGGCGGGTGAAGCTTTCTTT. It translates to CSTSFGQGAGEAFF.

This clonotype was counted a few times. The V call is TRBV6-1, the J call TRBJ1-6; possibly TRBD1 for D (6 bases). This CDR3 contains 16 residues. Deletions cut 6 bases from V and 7 bases from J, with 19 bases between. Germline V gives CDR1 MNHNS, CDR2 SASEGT. The CDR3, as DNA: TGTGCCAGCAGCCCCAGCCAGGGGTATTTGAATTCACCCCTCCACTTT. Translating gives CASSPSQGYLNSPLHF.

This clonotype was seen more than once but under ten times. The chain has TRBV6-5 and TRBJ1-3; D remains unclear. Trimming removed 0 bases from V and 3 bases from J, with 6 bases in between. The length of the CDR3 is 14 residues. Per the germline V gene, CDR1 is MNHEY and CDR2 is SVGAGI. The CDR3 here is CASSYSNSGNTIYF. As DNA, the CDR3 is TGTGCCAGCAGTTACTCGAACAGTGGAAACACCATATATTTT.

J is TRBJ2-5 and V is TRBV15; D remains unclear. CDR1 is LNHNV, CDR2 YYDKDF, per germline (reference sequence). CDR3 size: 12 residues. V lost 0 bases, J lost 5 bases, and 4 bases lay in between. CDR3 coding DNA: TGTGCCACCAGCAGAGATGTGGAGACCCAGTACTTC. Residues: CATSRDVETQYF.

The V call is TRBV5-1, the J call TRBJ2-2; the match to TRBD2 covers 14 bases. CDR1 and CDR2 from the germline V gene are SGHRS and YFSETQ. The CDR3 is 18 residues long. J gave up 6 bases and V 4 bases, and 11 bases lay outside the gene matches. As DNA, the CDR3 is TGCGCCAGCAGCCTAGAGGGACTAGCGGGAGTCTCCGCCGGGGAGCTGTTTTTT. This translates into CASSLEGLAGVSAGELFF.

V is TRBV24-1 and J is TRBJ2-3; D might be TRBD2 (6 bases). The CDR3 sequence is 14 residues long. V lost 3 bases, J lost 4 bases, and 10 bases lay in between. Germline CDR1 reads KGHDR; CDR2 reads SFDVKD. CDR3 protein: CATSDRRDSDTQYF. Written as DNA, the CDR3 is TGTGCCACCAGTGATAGGCGGGATTCAGATACGCAGTATTTT.

The chain links TRBV11-2 to TRBJ1-1; D not resolved. CDR3 length: 12 amino acids. The V end was cut by 5 bases, the J end by 4 bases, with 8 bases between. Germline lookup yields CDR1 SGHAT and CDR2 FQNNGV. Here the CDR3 DNA reads TGTGCCAGCAGCGTGGGGATCACTGAAGCTTTCTTT. Protein product: CASSVGITEAFF.

A few counts support this clonotype. The chain combines TRBV24-1 with TRBJ2-1; D gene ambiguous. Trimming stripped 2 bases from V and 8 bases from J, with 9 bases between. From germline, CDR1 is KGHDR and CDR2 SFDVKD. The CDR3 spans 13 residues. The CDR3 region is CATSDSDSDEQFF. In DNA form, the CDR3 reads TGTGCCACCAGTGATTCCGACTCGGATGAGCAGTTCTTC.